A single sample gave rise to the 16 T cell receptor beta chains below, sequenced in a study of blood T cells in healthy people across ages. For the second PCR, which ran for about 6 to 11 cycles, a sample-barcoded 5' primer and a J-beta primer mix were used. From the 5' RACE reads, TCRdb called clonotypes with MiXCR, one entry per CDR3 protein. The data show about 930,000 distinct CDR3 sequences, about 28% seen once. These data were also filed under a second study, of T cells of mothers and their children.

The specimen was blood. These receptors originate from a woman aged 35 to 49 in good health.

V gene TRBV4-3 combines with J gene TRBJ1-3; D might be TRBD1 (5 bases). Trimming cost V 3 bases and J 4 bases, with 16 bases left between them. The CDR3 is 16 residues long. From germline, CDR1 is LGHNA and CDR2 YSLEER. The DNA of the CDR3 is TGCGCCAGCAGCCAGTTAATAGGGGAGAGGGGAAACACCATATATTTT. This encodes CASSQLIGERGNTIYF.

The chain employs TRBV5-1 and TRBJ1-2, with TRBD1 identical over 10 bases. Germline CDR1 and CDR2: SGHRS and YFSETQ. Trimming removed 3 bases from V and 3 bases from J; junction bases left unmatched: 5. The CDR3 is made up of 15 amino acids. CDR3 nucleotide sequence: TGCGCCAGCAGCTACTCCGGGACAGGGGACTATGGCTACACCTTC. As protein: CASSYSGTGDYGYTF. The entire variable domain, with the rest obtained from reference TRBV5-1 and TRBJ1-2, is as follows: KAGVTQTPRYLIKTRGQQVTLSCSPISGHRSVSWYQQTPGQGLQFLFEYFSETQRNKGNFPGRFSGRQFSNSRSEMNVSTLELGDSALYLCASSYSGTGDYGYTFGSGTRLTVV.

The genes are TRBV12-3 or TRBV12-4 and TRBJ2-3, with 8 bases lining up with TRBD1. The V segment lost 4 bases and the J segment 0 bases; nucleotides outside the gene matches: 6. This CDR3 spans 16 amino acids. In DNA form, the CDR3 reads TGTGCCAGCAGTTGGGGGACAGGAACTAGCACAGATACGCAGTATTTT. This gives the protein CASSWGTGTSTDTQYF.

Regarding this clonotype: This CDR3 fails to terminate in the conserved phenylalanine or tryptophan, so it likely reflects a read error. This chain uses TRBV6-6 with TRBJ2-1; D may be TRBD2 (6 bases). The CDR3 has 13 residues. Germline CDR1 MNHNY, CDR2 SVGAGI (reference sequence). Trimming shortened V by 7 bases and J by 5 bases, and 12 bases separated the two germline ends. CDR3 protein: CASNARGNNEQFC. The CDR3 DNA sequence: TGTGCCAGCAACGCCCGGGGGAACAATGAGCAGTTCTGC.

The rearrangement links TRBV7-2 to TRBJ2-2; no clear D gene. Trimming left V 2 bases short and J 1 base short, with 8 bases between. This CDR3 is 15 amino acids long. Germline assignment: CDR1 SGHTA and CDR2 FQGNSA. CDR3 DNA sequence: TGTGCCAGCAGCTTACGGCAGCTGAACACCGGGGAGCTGTTTTTT. Its protein product is CASSLRQLNTGELFF.

The CDR3: CASSFDRVDGYTF. The CDR3 DNA reads as TGTGCCAGCAGTTTCGACAGGGTAGATGGCTACACCTTC. This chain uses TRBV12-3 or TRBV12-4 with TRBJ1-2, with TRBD1 matching 7 bases. After removal of 3 bases from V and 6 bases from J, the junction contained 4 bases not matched to a gene. This CDR3 region has 13 residues.

The gene calls are TRBV20-1 and TRBJ2-3; 14 positions match TRBD2. The CDR3 has 14 amino acids. CDR1 is DFQATT and CDR2 is SNEGSKA in the germline V gene (reference sequence). The trim removed 3 bases at V and 4 bases at J, leaving 0 bases unmatched. CDR3 residues: CSARGLAGADTQYF. CDR3 bases: TGCAGTGCTAGGGGACTAGCGGGGGCAGATACGCAGTATTTT.

This rearrangement joins TRBV7-8 to TRBJ2-2; 8 nucleotides match TRBD2. Unmatched junction bases numbered 11, after V lost 4 bases and J lost 4 bases. This CDR3 contains 17 residues. Germline CDR1 reads SGHVS; CDR2 reads FQNEAQ. The CDR3 coding sequence is TGTGCCAGCAGCTCCTTCGGGCGGGGGGTCCCCACCGGGGAGCTGTTTTTT. Its protein is CASSSFGRGVPTGELFF.

The chain combines TRBV20-1 with TRBJ1-1, with 8 bases fitting TRBD1. CDR1 and CDR2 (germline): DFQATT, SNEGSKA (reference sequence). There are 13 residues in the CDR3. Trimming at V came to 3 bases and at J to 3 bases, leaving 3 bases not matched to a gene. CDR3 sequence: CSASRGHDTEAFF. Here the CDR3 DNA reads TGCAGTGCTAGCAGGGGGCATGACACTGAAGCTTTCTTT.

The sample holds many counts of this clonotype. The CDR3 sequence is CATSRAGGDETQYF. CDR3 coding DNA: TGTGCCACCAGCAGAGCAGGGGGGGACGAGACCCAGTACTTC. The chain uses TRBV15 and TRBJ2-5; D may correspond to TRBD1 or TRBD2 (7 bases each). There are 14 residues in the CDR3. Per the germline V gene, CDR1 is LNHNV and CDR2 is YYDKDF (reference sequence). Trimming removed 1 base from V and 5 bases from J, with 11 bases in between.

This clonotype has a count of ten or more. V is TRBV6-2 or TRBV6-3 and J is TRBJ2-4; 11 nucleotides line up with TRBD2. The length of the CDR3 is 13 residues. Germline trimming cut 7 bases from V and 9 bases from J; bases unmatched to any gene: 5. The germline V gene encodes CDR1 MNHEY and CDR2 SVGEGT. CDR3 in DNA: TGTGCCAGCACCCCACTAGCGGGGGCCATTCAGTACTTC. This gives the protein CASTPLAGAIQYF.

This clonotype has a handful of counts. This may come from a read error, since a much larger clone is one base off. The genes are TRBV27 and TRBJ1-1; D not resolved. This CDR3 comprises 14 residues. Germline V gives CDR1 MNHEY, CDR2 SMNVEV (reference sequence). V lost 5 bases and J 2 bases, leaving 12 bases between the germline ends. CDR3: CASSRTRYNTEAFF. DNA of the CDR3: TGTGCCAGCAGTCGTACACGTTACAACACTGAAGCTTTCTTT.

This clonotype was detected many times. The genes are TRBV18 and TRBJ2-6; unclear D gene. The ends were cut back, 6 bases at V and 2 bases at J, with 11 bases in the middle. The germline gives CDR1 KGHSH, CDR2 LQKENI. The CDR3 length is 15 residues. The CDR3 sequence: CASSPDIPGANVLTF. The CDR3, as DNA: TGTGCCAGCTCCCCTGACATCCCTGGGGCCAACGTCCTGACTTTC.

J is TRBJ2-5 and V is TRBV4-3; 13 bases line up with TRBD2. V shed 3 bases and J 11 bases; nucleotides not matched to a gene: 18. The germline V gene has CDR1 LGHNA and CDR2 YSLEER. The CDR3 is made up of 18 amino acids. The CDR3 coding sequence is TGCGCCAGCAGCCAGAAACCGGGACTAGCGGGACCCTTAGGTGAGCAGTACTTC. This encodes CASSQKPGLAGPLGEQYF.

This clonotype was seen more than once but under ten times. V usage is TRBV29-1 and J usage is TRBJ2-2; TRBD1 aligns across 10 bases. CDR1 is SQVTM and CDR2 is ANQGSEA in the germline V gene. CDR3 length equals 13 residues. Trimming at V came to 7 bases and at J to 6 bases, leaving 5 bases not matched to a gene. The CDR3 bases are TGCAGCGACACGGACAGGGGGGCCGGGGAGCTGTTTTTT. Encoded protein: CSDTDRGAGELFF.

This clonotype appeared a few times. A much larger clone lies a single base off, so this may be a read error. The chain employs TRBV29-1 and TRBJ2-2; 7 nucleotides line up with TRBD2. The trim removed 1 base at V and 4 bases at J, leaving 9 bases unmatched. This CDR3 contains 16 residues. CDR1 is SQVTM, CDR2 ANQGSEA, per germline. CDR3 nucleotides: TGCAGCGTTGAAGTTTCCGGGACTACCTCCACCGGGGAGCTGTTTTTT. Protein product: CSVEVSGTTSTGELFF.